What follows is one T cell receptor (beta chain) and its context. Its antigen remains unidentified. The sample originates from a study of vaccination effects on CD4 cells after COVID-19. The repertoire was sequenced with immunoSEQ multiplex PCR; TCRdb's copy has only in-frame clones and lacks some. Of tens of thousands of clones in the sample, over 70% are singletons; the top ten hold approximately 3.7%. Germline trimming cut 2 bases from V and 2 bases from J; bases unmatched to any gene: 5. The CDR3 extends over 16 amino acids. The germline V gene has CDR1 SGHTA and CDR2 FQGNSA. Antigen-specific CD4+ T cells were expanded (with viral peptide pools) by the ViraFEST assay ahead of sequencing. Having been cultured for under twelve days, the cells underwent CD4+ T cell isolation. Neither prior SARS-CoV-2 infection nor positive nucleocapsid antibodies were present in the vaccine recipients.

This TCR came from a human donor who received a COVID-19 vaccine. This chain links TRBV7-2 with TRBJ2-1, with 8 bases fitting TRBD2. The specimen was CD4+ T cells from PBMCs cultured with HCoV-OC43 spike peptides, collected before COVID-19 vaccination. This sample's subset: HCoV-OC43 spike overlapping peptide pool stimulation. This CDR3 is CASSLSSGGPYNEQFF. The CDR3 DNA reads TGTGCCAGCAGCTTATCGTCGGGGGGGCCCTACAATGAGCAGTTCTTC.